The clone carrying this T cell receptor beta chain was picked up a small number of times. Sequencing libraries for TCR beta were prepared with iRepertoire HTBI primers and Arm-PCR of CDR3 regions. MiXCR, run by TCRdb on the multiplex PCR reads, gives a single entry per CDR3 protein. In the table there are roughly 380,000 distinct CDR3 sequences, roughly a sixth of which are singletons. These data come from a study of regulatory T cells in long-lasting Graves disease. The time point was: newly diagnosed GD, antithyroid drugs for less than 3 months. PBMC-derived RNA was used for the TCR library. This CDR3 comprises 13 residues. Trimming cost V 1 base and J 7 bases, with 13 bases left between them. Germline V gene sequence: CDR1 SQVTM, CDR2 ANQGSEA.

Sequences were derived from peripheral blood mononuclear cells (PBMCs), sampled at new diagnosis, from a patient treated with antithyroid drugs. The TCR was taken from a female donor with Graves disease. This rearrangement joins TRBV29-1 to TRBJ2-5; D call uncertain. CDR3 amino acids: CSVEGPSNWTQYF. CDR3 DNA: TGCAGCGTTGAAGGTCCATCCAATTGGACCCAGTACTTC.